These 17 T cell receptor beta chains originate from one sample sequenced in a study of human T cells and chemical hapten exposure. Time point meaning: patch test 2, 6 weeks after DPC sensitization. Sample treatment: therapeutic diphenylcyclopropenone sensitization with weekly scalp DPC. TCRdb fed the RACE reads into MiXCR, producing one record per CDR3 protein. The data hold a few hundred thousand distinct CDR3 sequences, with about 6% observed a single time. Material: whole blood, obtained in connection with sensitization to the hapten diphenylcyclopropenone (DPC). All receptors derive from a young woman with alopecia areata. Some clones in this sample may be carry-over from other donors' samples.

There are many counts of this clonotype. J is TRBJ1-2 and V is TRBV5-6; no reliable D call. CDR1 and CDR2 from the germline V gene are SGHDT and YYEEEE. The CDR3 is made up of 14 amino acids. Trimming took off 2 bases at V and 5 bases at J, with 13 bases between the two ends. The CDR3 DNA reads TGTGCCAGCAGCTTACGTAAGGACGGTTATGGCTACACCTTC. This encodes CASSLRKDGYGYTF.

CDR3 nucleotides: TGTGCCACCAGCAGAGATTCGGCCCGGGGGCGTGCCGGGGAGCTGTTTTTT. It translates to CATSRDSARGRAGELFF. The chain uses TRBV15 and TRBJ2-2; D assignment may be TRBD1 or TRBD2 (6 bases each). Germline V gene sequence: CDR1 LNHNV, CDR2 YYDKDF (reference sequence). The CDR3 extends over 17 amino acids. V shed 0 bases and J shed 6 bases, with 17 bases lying between them.

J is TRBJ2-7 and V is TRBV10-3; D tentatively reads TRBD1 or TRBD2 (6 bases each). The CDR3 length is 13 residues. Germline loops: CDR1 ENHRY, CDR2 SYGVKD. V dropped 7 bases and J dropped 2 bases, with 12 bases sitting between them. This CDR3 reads CAIMGGRAYEQYF. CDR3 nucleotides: TGTGCCATCATGGGGGGCCGCGCCTACGAGCAGTACTTC.

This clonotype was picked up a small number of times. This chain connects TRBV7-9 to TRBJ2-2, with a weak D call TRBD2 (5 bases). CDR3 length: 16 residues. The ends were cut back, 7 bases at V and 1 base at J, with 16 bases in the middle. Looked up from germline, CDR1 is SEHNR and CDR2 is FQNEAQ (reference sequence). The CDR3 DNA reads TGTGCCAGCATTTCTACGGGGTATCGGAACACCGGGGAGCTGTTTTTT. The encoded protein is CASISTGYRNTGELFF.

The CDR3 spells CASSQDRAEQFF. DNA of the CDR3: TGCGCCAGCAGCCAAGATAGGGCTGAGCAGTTCTTC. The V call is TRBV4-3, the J call TRBJ2-1; no clear D. CDR1 is LGHNA, CDR2 YSLEER, per germline. This CDR3 contains 12 residues. V was shortened by 0 bases and J by 9 bases, with 6 bases between the two germline ends.

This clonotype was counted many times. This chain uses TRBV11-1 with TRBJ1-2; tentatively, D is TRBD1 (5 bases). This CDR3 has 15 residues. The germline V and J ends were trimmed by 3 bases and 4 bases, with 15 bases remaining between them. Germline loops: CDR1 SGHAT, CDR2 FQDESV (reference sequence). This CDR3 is CASSFPGGSSYGYTF. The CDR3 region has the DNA TGTGCCAGCAGCTTTCCCGGGGGATCTAGCTATGGCTACACCTTC.

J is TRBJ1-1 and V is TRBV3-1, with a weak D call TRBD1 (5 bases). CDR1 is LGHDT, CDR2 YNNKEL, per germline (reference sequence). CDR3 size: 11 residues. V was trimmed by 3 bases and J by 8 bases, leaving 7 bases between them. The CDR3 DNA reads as TGTGCCAGCAGCCATGCAGGGGAAGCTTTCTTT. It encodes CASSHAGEAFF.

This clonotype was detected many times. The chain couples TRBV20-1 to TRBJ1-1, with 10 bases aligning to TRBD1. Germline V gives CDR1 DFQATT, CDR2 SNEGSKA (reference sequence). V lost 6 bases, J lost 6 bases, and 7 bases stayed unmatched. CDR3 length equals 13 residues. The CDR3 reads CSAPRTGGPEAFF. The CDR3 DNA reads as TGCAGTGCCCCCAGGACAGGGGGTCCTGAAGCTTTCTTT.

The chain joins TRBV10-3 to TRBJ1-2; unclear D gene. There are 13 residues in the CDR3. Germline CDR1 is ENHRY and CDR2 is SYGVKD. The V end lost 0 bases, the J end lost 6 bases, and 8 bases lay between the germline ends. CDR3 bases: TGTGCCATCAGTGAGTCCCTACAGCATGGCTACACCTTC. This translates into CAISESLQHGYTF.

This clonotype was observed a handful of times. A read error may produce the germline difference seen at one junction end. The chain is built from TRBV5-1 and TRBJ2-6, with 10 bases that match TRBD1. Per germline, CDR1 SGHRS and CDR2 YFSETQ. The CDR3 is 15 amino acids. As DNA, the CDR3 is TGCGCCAGCAGCTCCGATCGACAGGGGGCCGACGTCCTGACTTTC. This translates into CASSSDRQGADVLTF.

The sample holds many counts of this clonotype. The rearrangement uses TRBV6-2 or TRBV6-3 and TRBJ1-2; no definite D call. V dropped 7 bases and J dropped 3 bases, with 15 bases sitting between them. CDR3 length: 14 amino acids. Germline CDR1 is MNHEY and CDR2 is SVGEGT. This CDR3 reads CASTNDGRDYGYTF. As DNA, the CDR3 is TGTGCCAGCACCAACGACGGGAGGGACTATGGCTACACCTTC.

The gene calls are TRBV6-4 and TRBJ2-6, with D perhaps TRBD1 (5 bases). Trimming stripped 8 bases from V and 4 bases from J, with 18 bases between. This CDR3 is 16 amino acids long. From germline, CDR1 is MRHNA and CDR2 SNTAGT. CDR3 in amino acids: CASGKRGFSGANVLTF. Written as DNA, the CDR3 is TGTGCCAGCGGGAAAAGGGGCTTCTCAGGGGCCAACGTCCTGACTTTC.

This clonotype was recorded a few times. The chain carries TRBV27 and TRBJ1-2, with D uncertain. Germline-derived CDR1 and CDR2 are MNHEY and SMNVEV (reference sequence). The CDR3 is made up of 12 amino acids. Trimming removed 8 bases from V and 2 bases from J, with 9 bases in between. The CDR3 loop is CASRGLNYGYTF. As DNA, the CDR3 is TGTGCCAGCCGAGGTTTGAACTATGGCTACACCTTC.

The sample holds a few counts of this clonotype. As DNA, the CDR3 is TGTGCCAGCTCACCACCGGGACTCCAAGAGACCCAGTACTTC. Protein product: CASSPPGLQETQYF. This chain uses TRBV18 with TRBJ2-5; D perhaps matches TRBD2 (6 bases). The CDR3 runs to 14 residues. CDR1 KGHSH and CDR2 LQKENI come from the germline V gene. Trimming stripped 0 bases from V and 1 base from J, with 6 bases between.

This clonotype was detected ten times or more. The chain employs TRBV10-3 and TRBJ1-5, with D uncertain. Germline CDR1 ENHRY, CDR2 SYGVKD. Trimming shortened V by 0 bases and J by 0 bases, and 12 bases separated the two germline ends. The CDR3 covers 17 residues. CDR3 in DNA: TGTGCCATCAGTGAGTCGGGTTTTGGGATTAGCAATCAGCCCCAGCATTTT. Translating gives CAISESGFGISNQPQHF.

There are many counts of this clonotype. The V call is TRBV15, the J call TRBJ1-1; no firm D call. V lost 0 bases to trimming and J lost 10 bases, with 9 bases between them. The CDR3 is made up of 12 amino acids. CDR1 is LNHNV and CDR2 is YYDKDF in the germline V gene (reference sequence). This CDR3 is CATSRDRDLAFF. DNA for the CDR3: TGTGCCACCAGCAGAGACAGAGACTTAGCTTTCTTT. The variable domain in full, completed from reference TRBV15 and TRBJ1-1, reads DAMVIQNPRYQVTQFGKPVTLSCSQTLNHNVMYWYQQKSSQAPKLLFHYYDKDFNNEADTPDNFQSRRPNTSFCFLDIRSPGLGDTAMYLCATSRDRDLAFFGQGTRLTVV.

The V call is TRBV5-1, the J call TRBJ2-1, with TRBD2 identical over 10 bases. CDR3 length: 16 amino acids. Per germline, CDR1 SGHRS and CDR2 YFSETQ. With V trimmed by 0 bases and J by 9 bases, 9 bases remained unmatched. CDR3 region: CASSLGLAGEIGEQFF. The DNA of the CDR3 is TGCGCCAGCAGCTTGGGTCTAGCGGGGGAGATCGGTGAGCAGTTCTTC.